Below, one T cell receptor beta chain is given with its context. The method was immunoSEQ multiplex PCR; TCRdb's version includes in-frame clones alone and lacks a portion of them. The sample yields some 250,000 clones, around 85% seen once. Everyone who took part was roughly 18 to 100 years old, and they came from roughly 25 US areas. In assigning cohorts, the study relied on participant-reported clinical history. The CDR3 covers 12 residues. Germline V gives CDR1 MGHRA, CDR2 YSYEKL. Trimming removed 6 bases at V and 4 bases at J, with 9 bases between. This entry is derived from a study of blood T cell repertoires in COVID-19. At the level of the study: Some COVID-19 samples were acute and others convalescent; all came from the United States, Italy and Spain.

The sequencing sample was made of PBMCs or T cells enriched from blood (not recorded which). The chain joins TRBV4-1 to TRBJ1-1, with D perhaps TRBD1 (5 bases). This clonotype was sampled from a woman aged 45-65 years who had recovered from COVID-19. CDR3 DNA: TGCGCCAGCAGAGGGGCTGGCACTGAAGCTTTCTTT. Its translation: CASRGAGTEAFF.